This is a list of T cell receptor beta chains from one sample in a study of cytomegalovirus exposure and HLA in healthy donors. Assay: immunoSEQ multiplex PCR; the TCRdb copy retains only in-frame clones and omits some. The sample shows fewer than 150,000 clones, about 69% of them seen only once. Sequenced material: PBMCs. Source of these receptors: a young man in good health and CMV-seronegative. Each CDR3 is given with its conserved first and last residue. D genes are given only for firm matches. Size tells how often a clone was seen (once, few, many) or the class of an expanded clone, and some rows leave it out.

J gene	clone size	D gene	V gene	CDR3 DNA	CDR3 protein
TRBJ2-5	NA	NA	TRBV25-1	TGTGCCAGCAGTGACTACCTCTTCGGCTCGGGCCAAGAGACCCAGTACTTC	CASSDYLFGSGQETQYF
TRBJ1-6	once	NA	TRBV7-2	TGTGCCAGCAGGCTCACGGTAATAAGATCCTATAATTCACCCCTCCACTTT	CASRLTVIRSYNSPLHF
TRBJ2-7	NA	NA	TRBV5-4	TGTGCCAGCAGTCTAGCGATCTCCTACGAGCAGTACTTC	CASSLAISYEQYF
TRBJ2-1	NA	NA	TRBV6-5	TGTGCCAGCAGTTACGCGACAGACCTAGCCTACAATGAGCAGTTCTTC	CASSYATDLAYNEQFF
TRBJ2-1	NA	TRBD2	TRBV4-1	TGCGCCAGCAGCCAAGCCTGGCAGGGAGGGAATGAGCAGTTCTTC	CASSQAWQGGNEQFF
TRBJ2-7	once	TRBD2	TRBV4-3	TGCGCCAGCAGCCAAGCCCGGGGAGGGGAGCAGTACTTC	CASSQARGGEQYF
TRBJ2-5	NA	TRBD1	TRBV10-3	TGTGCCATCAGTGAGCCGGCCCGATACAGGGGCCAAGAGACCCAGTACTTC	CAISEPARYRGQETQYF
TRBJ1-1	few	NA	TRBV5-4	TGTGCCAGCAGCCCTCGGGGTGCCGCTGAAGCTTTCTTT	CASSPRGAAEAFF
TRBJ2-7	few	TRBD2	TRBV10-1	TGCGCCAACATTAAACCCAGCGGGAACTCCTACGAGCAGTACTTC	CANIKPSGNSYEQYF
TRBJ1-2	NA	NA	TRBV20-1	TGCAGTGCTCCTATTGGTTATGGCTACACCTTC	CSAPIGYGYTF
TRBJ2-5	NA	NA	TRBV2	TGTGCCAGCAGTGTCGACTCCCAAGAGACCCAGTACTTC	CASSVDSQETQYF
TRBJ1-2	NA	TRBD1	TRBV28	TGTGCCAGCAGACTCGACAGGGTCAGGTATGGCTACACCTTC	CASRLDRVRYGYTF
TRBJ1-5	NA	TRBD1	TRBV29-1	TGCAGCGTTACAACACAGGGGAATCAGCCCCAGCATTTT	CSVTTQGNQPQHF
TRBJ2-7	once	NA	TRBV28	TGTGCCAGCAGTTCCCCCCCAAGGGGATACGAGCAGTACTTC	CASSSPPRGYEQYF
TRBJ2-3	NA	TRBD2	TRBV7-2	TGTGCAAGTCTAGCGGGGTACACAGATACGCAGTATTTT	CASLAGYTDTQYF
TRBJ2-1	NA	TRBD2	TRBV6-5	TGTGCCACCTTACTAGCGGGAGTGAATGAGCAGTTCTTC	CATLLAGVNEQFF
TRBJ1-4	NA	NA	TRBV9	TGTGCCAGCAGCGCCCCCTCGGGGTTGGATGAAAAACTGTTTTTT	CASSAPSGLDEKLFF
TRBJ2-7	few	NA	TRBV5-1	TGCGCCAGCAGCGCGGGACAGAGCGCCTTCTACGAGCAGTACTTC	CASSAGQSAFYEQYF
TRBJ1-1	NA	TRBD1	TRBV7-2	TGTGCCAGCAACCACTGGACAGGGGGTTCCACTGAAGCTTTCTTT	CASNHWTGGSTEAFF
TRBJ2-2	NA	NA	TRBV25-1	TGTGCCAGCAGTGAAAAGCGGGCTGAGGCAGTCGGGGAGCTGTTTTTT	CASSEKRAEAVGELFF
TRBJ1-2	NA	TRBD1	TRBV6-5	TGTGCCAGCAGTTACTCCGGTACAATACAGGGGGACTACACCTTC	CASSYSGTIQGDYTF
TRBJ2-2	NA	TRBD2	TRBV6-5	TGTGCCAGCAGTTCCGGGACTAGCGGCACCGGGGAGCTGTTTTTT	CASSSGTSGTGELFF
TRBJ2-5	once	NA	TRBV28	TGTGCCAGCAGTTCCGACCCCTGGGGGGCCCAGTACTTC	CASSSDPWGAQYF
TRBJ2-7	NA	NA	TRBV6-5	TGTGCCAGCAGTTACGAGGTTAACTCCTACGAGCAGTACTTC	CASSYEVNSYEQYF
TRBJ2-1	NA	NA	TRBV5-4	TGTGCCAGCAGCTTGGCGTATCTCTCCTACAATGAGCAGTTCTTC	CASSLAYLSYNEQFF
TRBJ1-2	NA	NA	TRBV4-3	TGCGCCAGCAGCCAAGGCGGGGGGCAGCTCCCTTTCTATGGCTACACCTTC	CASSQGGGQLPFYGYTF
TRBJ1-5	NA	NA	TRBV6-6	TGTGCCAGCAGCCTTATTAACGGGCAGCCCCAGCATTTT	CASSLINGQPQHF
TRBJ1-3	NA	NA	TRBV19	TGTGCCAGTAGTGAACGGGACAAGAGGGGACACACCATATATTTT	CASSERDKRGHTIYF
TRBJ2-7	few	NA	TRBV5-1	TGCGCCAGCAGCTTGGGAGTCGACGAGCAGTACTTC	CASSLGVDEQYF
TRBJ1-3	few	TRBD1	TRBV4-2	TGTGCCAGCAGGCGAGGGACAGAACCTGGAAACACCATATATTTT	CASRRGTEPGNTIYF
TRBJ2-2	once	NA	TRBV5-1	TGCGCCACCGCCCGGCTTACGGGGTTCACCGGGGAGCTGTTTTTT	CATARLTGFTGELFF
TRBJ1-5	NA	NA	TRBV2	TGTGCCAGCAGTCGGGGGGGCGGGAGCAATCAGCCCCAGCATTTT	CASSRGGGSNQPQHF
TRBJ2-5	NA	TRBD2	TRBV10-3	TGTGCCATCAGCACTAGCGGGAGCCATGAGACCCAGTACTTC	CAISTSGSHETQYF
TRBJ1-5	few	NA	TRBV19	TGTGCCAGTAGTAAAATGAGAGACAATCAGCCCCAGCATTTT	CASSKMRDNQPQHF
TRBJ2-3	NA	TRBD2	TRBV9	TGTGCCAGCAGCGGGGGAGCGGGGGCGGGAGATACGCAGTATTTT	CASSGGAGAGDTQYF
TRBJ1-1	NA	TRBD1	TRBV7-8	TGTGCCAGCAGCCAGGACAGGGGTAATTGGGGCACTGAAGCTTTCTTT	CASSQDRGNWGTEAFF
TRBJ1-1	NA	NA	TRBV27	TGTGCCAGCAGTTCCCCAGTGGACACTGAAGCTTTCTTT	CASSSPVDTEAFF
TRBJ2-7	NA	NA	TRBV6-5	TGTGCCAGCAGTTACTCGTTGGCTGGCGAGCAGTACTTC	CASSYSLAGEQYF
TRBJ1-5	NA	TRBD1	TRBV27	TGTGCCAGCAGTTTGGCGACAGGGGGGGTCGGTCAGCCCCAGCATTTT	CASSLATGGVGQPQHF
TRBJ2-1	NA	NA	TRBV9	TGTGCCAGCAGCGTAGCGGGAACGGTGGGACTGAATGAGCAGTTCTTC	CASSVAGTVGLNEQFF
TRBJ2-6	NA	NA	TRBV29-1	TGCAGCGTTGAGTCGGGATCCGGGGCCAACGTCCTGACTTTC	CSVESGSGANVLTF
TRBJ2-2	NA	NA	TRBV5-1	TGCGCCAGCAGCTTAGGCAGGGGCGCGGGCACCGGGGAGCTGTTTTTT	CASSLGRGAGTGELFF